Shown below are 13 T cell receptor beta chains from a single sample sequenced in a study of T cell responses to AZD1222 COVID-19 vaccine. This table comes from immunoSEQ multiplex PCR, and its TCRdb copy is limited to in-frame clones, with some not included. The table shows around 110,000 clones, with about nine tenths occurring only once. Material: peripheral blood, obtained 28 days after the second AZD1222 dose. These receptors were collected from an adult who received the AZD1222 COVID-19 vaccine.

The sample holds one count of this clone. V usage is TRBV7-3 and J usage is TRBJ2-1, with D uncertain. The CDR3 covers 14 residues. The germline gives CDR1 SGHTA, CDR2 FQGTGA. V was shortened by 6 bases and J by 0 bases, with 9 bases between the two germline ends. DNA of the CDR3: TGTGCCAGCAGTTCGGGTCTCTCCTACAATGAGCAGTTCTTC. It encodes CASSSGLSYNEQFF. The full variable domain, rest sourced from reference TRBV7-3 and TRBJ2-1, is GAGVSQTPSNKVTEKGKYVELRCDPISGHTALYWYRQSLGQGPEFLIYFQGTGAADDSGLPNDRFFAVRPEGSVSTLKIQRTERGDSAVYLCASSSGLSYNEQFFGPGTRLTVL.

The chain is built from TRBV4-2 and TRBJ1-1; perhaps TRBD1 as D (5 bases). The CDR3 is 14 amino acids. The V gene's germline CDR1 is LGHNA and CDR2 YNFKEQ. The V and J ends lost 2 bases and 4 bases respectively, with 11 bases between them. CDR3 DNA sequence: TGTGCCAGCAGCCAACCCAGGGTGAGCACTGAAGCTTTCTTT. This translates into CASSQPRVSTEAFF.

This clone is a singleton in its sample. The rearrangement uses TRBV9 and TRBJ1-1; D gene uncertain. This CDR3 spans 16 amino acids. Germline values: CDR1 SGDLS, CDR2 YYNGEE. V shed 3 bases and J shed 0 bases, with 15 bases lying between them. CDR3 sequence reads: CASSAPSGGMNTEAFF. The CDR3 DNA reads as TGTGCCAGCAGCGCCCCCTCGGGCGGGATGAACACTGAAGCTTTCTTT.

This chain links TRBV30 with TRBJ1-2; tentative D call: TRBD1 (5 bases). The CDR3 consists of 14 residues. The germline V gene encodes CDR1 GTSNPN and CDR2 SVGIG (reference sequence). Trimming shortened V by 7 bases and J by 4 bases, and 19 bases separated the two germline ends. DNA of the CDR3: TGTGCCTACGATCGAGACAGAACAACCTATGGCTACACCTTC. Translation gives CAYDRDRTTYGYTF.

The V and J genes are TRBV11-1 and TRBJ2-3; D possibly corresponds to TRBD1 (6 bases). Germline V lookup: CDR1 SGHAT, CDR2 FQDESV (reference sequence). The V gene lost 2 bases and the J gene lost 0 bases, with 9 bases spanning the gap. This CDR3 spans 15 amino acids. The CDR3 DNA sequence: TGTGCCAGCAGCTTAAATAGGGGGAGCACAGATACGCAGTATTTT. Its translation: CASSLNRGSTDTQYF.

This clone was counted once. This sequence joins TRBV7-9 and TRBJ2-7; 8 bases align to TRBD2. The germline CDR1 and CDR2 sequences are SEHNR and FQNEAQ (reference sequence). The CDR3 is 17 amino acids. J was trimmed by 0 bases and V by 5 bases; bases with no gene match: 12. The CDR3 region is CASSHSGEDNVSYEQYF. CDR3 bases: TGTGCCAGCAGCCATAGCGGGGAAGACAACGTCTCCTACGAGCAGTACTTC.

The chain employs TRBV6-5 and TRBJ2-7; D tentatively fits TRBD1 or TRBD2 (6 bases each). CDR1 is MNHEY, CDR2 SVGAGI, per germline. The CDR3 extends over 14 amino acids. Trimming pared 6 bases from V and 3 bases from J, leaving 15 bases between. The chain's CDR3 is CASRREQGGYEQYF. The CDR3 DNA reads TGTGCCAGCAGGAGGGAACAGGGAGGCTACGAGCAGTACTTC.

The table lists this clone with a count of one. The V gene is TRBV6-6, the J gene TRBJ1-5; D perhaps matches TRBD1 (5 bases). V was pared by 5 bases and J by 11 bases, with 19 bases between. CDR1 and CDR2 (germline): MNHNY, SVGAGI (reference sequence). The CDR3 length is 14 residues. The chain's CDR3 is CASSDTGPTAAQHF. The CDR3 DNA reads TGTGCCAGCAGTGATACAGGTCCCACCGCCGCCCAGCATTTT.

V gene TRBV27 combines with J gene TRBJ2-7; D gene uncertain. Trimming shortened V by 3 bases and J by 4 bases, and 10 bases separated the two germline ends. Germline values: CDR1 MNHEY, CDR2 SMNVEV (reference sequence). The CDR3 is 13 residues long. The CDR3 nucleotides read TGTGCCAGCAGTTTTGGAGTAGGGTACGAGCAGTACTTC. Translation: CASSFGVGYEQYF.

The chain employs TRBV2 and TRBJ2-7; 7 bases are shared with TRBD1. The CDR3 spans 12 residues. Germline V gene data show CDR1 as SNHLY and CDR2 as FYNNEI. The trim removed 11 bases at V and 5 bases at J, leaving 9 bases unmatched. As DNA, the CDR3 is TGTGCCGGACAGGTTTTCACGAACGAGCAGTACTTC. This codes for CAGQVFTNEQYF.

This clone was counted a few times. The J gene is TRBJ1-4, the V gene TRBV6-5; D is uncertain. The CDR3 totals 12 residues. Germline loops: CDR1 MNHEY, CDR2 SVGAGI. V gave up 2 bases and J gave up 15 bases, with 13 bases separating them. The CDR3 is CASSYLNQRLFF. CDR3 nucleotide sequence: TGTGCCAGCAGTTACCTTAACCAAAGGTTGTTTTTT.

The chain carries TRBV2 and TRBJ1-2; tentatively, D is TRBD1 (6 bases). This CDR3 has 12 amino acids. CDR1 SNHLY and CDR2 FYNNEI come from the germline V gene. The ends were cut back, 4 bases at V and 8 bases at J, with 11 bases in the middle. CDR3 amino acids: CASSVGGRGYTF. DNA for the CDR3: TGTGCCAGCAGTGTGGGGGGCAGGGGCTACACCTTC.

The J gene is TRBJ2-7, the V gene TRBV7-2, with D perhaps matching TRBD2 (6 bases). V lost 1 base to trimming and J lost 3 bases, with 13 bases between them. The CDR3 is 15 residues long. Germline V gene lookup returns CDR1 SGHTA and CDR2 FQGNSA. CDR3 DNA sequence: TGTGCCAGCAGCTTAGATGGAGGGGACTTCTACGAGCAGTACTTC. Protein sequence: CASSLDGGDFYEQYF.